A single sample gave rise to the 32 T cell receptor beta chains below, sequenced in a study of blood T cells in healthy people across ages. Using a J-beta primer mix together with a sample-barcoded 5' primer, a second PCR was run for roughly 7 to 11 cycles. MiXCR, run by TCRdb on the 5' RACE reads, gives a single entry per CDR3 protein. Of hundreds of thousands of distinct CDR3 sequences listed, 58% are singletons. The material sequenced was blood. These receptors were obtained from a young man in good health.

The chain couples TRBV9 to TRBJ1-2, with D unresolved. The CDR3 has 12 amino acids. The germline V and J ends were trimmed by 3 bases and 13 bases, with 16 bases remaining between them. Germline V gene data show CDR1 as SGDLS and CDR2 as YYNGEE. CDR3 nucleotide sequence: TGTGCCAGCAGCGCAACGGACCGCGAGTCCACCTTC. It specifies CASSATDRESTF.

The CDR3, as DNA: TGTGCCAGCAGCCAAGAGCGTCTCAACCAAAACATTCAGTACTTC. Translated: CASSQERLNQNIQYF. The chain joins TRBV3-1 to TRBJ2-4; D is uncertain. Germline CDR1 and CDR2: LGHDT and YNNKEL (reference sequence). This CDR3 spans 15 amino acids. With 0 bases removed from V and 5 bases from J, the gap between germline ends came to 11 bases. Combining the CDR3 with reference TRBV3-1 and TRBJ2-4 gives the whole variable domain DTAVSQTPKYLVTQMGNDKSIKCEQNLGHDTMYWYKQDSKKFLKIMFSYNNKELIINETVPNRFSPKSPDKAHLNLHINSLELGDSAVYFCASSQERLNQNIQYFGAGTRLSVL.

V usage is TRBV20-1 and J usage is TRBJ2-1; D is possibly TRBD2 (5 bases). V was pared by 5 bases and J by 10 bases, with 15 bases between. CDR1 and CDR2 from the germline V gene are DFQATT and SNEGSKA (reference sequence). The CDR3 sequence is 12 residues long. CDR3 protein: CSAPGNIAEQFF. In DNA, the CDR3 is TGCAGTGCTCCTGGAAATATAGCGGAGCAGTTCTTC.

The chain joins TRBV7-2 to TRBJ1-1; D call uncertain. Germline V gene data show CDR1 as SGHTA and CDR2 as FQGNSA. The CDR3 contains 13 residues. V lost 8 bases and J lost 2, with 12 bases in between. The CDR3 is CASGLWYNTEAFF. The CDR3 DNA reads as TGTGCCAGCGGATTATGGTATAACACTGAAGCTTTCTTT.

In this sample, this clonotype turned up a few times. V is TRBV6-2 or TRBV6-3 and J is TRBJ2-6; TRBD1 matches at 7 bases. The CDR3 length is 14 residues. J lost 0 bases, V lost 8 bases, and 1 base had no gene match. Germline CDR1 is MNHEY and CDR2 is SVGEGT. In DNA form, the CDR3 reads TGTGCCAGCCGGGACAGCTCTGGGGCCAACGTCCTGACTTTC. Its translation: CASRDSSGANVLTF.

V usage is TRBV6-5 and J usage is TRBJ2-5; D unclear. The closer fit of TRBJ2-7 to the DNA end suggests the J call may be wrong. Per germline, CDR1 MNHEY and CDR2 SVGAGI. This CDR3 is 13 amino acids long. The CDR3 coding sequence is TGTGCCAGCAGTTACTCGAGTCTCTACGAGCAGTACTTC. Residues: CASSYSSLYEQYF.

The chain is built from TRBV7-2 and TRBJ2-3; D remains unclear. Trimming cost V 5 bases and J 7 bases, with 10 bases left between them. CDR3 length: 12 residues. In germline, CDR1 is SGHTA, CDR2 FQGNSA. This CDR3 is CASSPPSNTQYF. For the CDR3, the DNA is TGTGCCAGCAGCCCCCCCTCAAATACGCAGTATTTT.

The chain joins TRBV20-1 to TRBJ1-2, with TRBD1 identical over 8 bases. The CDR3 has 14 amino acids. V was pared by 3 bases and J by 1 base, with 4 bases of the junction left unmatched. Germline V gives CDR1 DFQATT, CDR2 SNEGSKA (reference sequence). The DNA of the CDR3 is TGCAGTGCTAGCAGGGACAGGTATAACTATGGCTACACCTTC. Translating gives CSASRDRYNYGYTF.

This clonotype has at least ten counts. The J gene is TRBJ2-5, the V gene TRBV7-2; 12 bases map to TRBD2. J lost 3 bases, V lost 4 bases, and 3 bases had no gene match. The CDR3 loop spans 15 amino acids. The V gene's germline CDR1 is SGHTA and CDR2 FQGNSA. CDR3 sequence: CASSWRTSGEETQYF. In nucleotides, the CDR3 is TGTGCCAGCAGCTGGAGGACTAGCGGGGAAGAGACCCAGTACTTC.

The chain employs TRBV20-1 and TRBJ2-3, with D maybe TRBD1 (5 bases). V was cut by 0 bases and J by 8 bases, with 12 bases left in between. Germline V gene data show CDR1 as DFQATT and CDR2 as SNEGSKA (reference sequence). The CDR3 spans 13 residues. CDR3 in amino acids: CSAREVQARTQYF. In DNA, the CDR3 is TGCAGTGCTAGAGAGGTACAGGCCCGTACGCAGTATTTT.

CDR3 nucleotide sequence: TGTGCCAGCCGAGAGGACTGCTACGAGCAGTACTTC. Translation: CASREDCYEQYF. The chain carries TRBV6-7 and TRBJ2-7; tentatively, D is TRBD2 (5 bases). TRBV6-7 is noted as an ORF with a role that remains uncertain. Trimming took 8 bases from V and 3 from J, leaving 11 bases between them. CDR3 length: 12 amino acids.

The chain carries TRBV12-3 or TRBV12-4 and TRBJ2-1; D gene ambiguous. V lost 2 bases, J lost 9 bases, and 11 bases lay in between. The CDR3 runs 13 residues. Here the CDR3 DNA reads TGTGCCAGCAGTTTAAGGGTCTGGGGTGAGCAGTTCTTC. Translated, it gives CASSLRVWGEQFF.

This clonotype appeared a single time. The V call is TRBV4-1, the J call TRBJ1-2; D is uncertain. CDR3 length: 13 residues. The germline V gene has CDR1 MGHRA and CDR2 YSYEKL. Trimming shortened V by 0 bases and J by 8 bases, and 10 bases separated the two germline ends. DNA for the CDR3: TGCGCCAGCAGCCAAGAACGGATTGAGGGCTACACCTTC. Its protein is CASSQERIEGYTF.

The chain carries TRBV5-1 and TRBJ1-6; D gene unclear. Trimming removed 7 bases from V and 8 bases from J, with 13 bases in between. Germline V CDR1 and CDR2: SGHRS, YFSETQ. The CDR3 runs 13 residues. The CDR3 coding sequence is TGCGCCAGCCATCGATATTCCCATTCACCCCTCCACTTT. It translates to CASHRYSHSPLHF.

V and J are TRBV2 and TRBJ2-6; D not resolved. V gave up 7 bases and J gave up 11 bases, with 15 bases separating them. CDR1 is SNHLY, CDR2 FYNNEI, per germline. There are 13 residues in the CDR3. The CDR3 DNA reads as TGTGCCAGCAAAGGGCCCCAGCCTGACGTCCTGACTTTC. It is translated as CASKGPQPDVLTF.

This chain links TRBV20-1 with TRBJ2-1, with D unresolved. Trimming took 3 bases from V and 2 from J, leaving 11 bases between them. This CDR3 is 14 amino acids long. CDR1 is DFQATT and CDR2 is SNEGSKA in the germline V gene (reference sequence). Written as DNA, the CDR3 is TGCAGTGCTAGTGGTGGGGAAACCTACAATGAGCAGTTCTTC. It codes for CSASGGETYNEQFF.

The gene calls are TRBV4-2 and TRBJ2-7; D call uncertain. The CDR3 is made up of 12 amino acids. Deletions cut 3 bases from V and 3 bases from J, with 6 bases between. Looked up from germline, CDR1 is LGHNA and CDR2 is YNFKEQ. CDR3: CASSQEDYEQYF. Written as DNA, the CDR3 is TGTGCCAGCAGCCAGGAAGACTACGAGCAGTACTTC.

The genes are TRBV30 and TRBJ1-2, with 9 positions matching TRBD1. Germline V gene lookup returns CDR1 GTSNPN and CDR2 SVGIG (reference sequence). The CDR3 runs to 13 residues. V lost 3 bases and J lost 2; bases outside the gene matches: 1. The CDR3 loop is CAWSGTGNYGYTF. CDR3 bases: TGTGCCTGGAGCGGGACAGGGAACTATGGCTACACCTTC.

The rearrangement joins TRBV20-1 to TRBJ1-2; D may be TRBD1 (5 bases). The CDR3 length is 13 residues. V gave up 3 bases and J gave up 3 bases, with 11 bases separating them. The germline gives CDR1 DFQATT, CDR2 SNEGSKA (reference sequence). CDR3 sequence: CSARELQDYGYTF. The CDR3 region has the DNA TGCAGTGCTAGGGAATTACAGGACTATGGCTACACCTTC.

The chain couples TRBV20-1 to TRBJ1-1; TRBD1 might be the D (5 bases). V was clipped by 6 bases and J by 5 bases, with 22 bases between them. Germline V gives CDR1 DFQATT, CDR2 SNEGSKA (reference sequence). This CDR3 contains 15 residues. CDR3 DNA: TGCAGTGCCACTAAAGCGGGACGGAGGGAGACTGAAGCTTTCTTT. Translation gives CSATKAGRRETEAFF.

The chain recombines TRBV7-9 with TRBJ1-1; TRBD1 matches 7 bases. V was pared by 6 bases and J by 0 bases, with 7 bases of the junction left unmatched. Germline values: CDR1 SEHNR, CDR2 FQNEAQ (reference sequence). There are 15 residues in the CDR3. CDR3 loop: CASSRPGGLNTEAFF. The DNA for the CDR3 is TGTGCCAGCAGTCGTCCAGGGGGACTGAACACTGAAGCTTTCTTT.

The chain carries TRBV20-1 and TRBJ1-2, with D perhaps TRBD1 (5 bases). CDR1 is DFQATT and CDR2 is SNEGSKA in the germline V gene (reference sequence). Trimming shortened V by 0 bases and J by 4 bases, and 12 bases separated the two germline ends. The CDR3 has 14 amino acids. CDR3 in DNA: TGCAGTGCTAGAGAGATCAGGGTGGGCTATGGCTACACCTTC. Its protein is CSAREIRVGYGYTF.

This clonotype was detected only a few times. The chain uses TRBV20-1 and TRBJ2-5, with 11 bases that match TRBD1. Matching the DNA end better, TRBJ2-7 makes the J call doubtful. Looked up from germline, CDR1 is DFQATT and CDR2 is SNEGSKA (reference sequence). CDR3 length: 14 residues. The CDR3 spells CSAPQDRGPYEQYF. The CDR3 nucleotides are TGCAGTGCTCCCCAGGACAGGGGGCCTTACGAGCAGTACTTC.

The CDR3: CSVEDLGFIRGYNEQFF. Here the CDR3 DNA reads TGCAGCGTTGAAGATTTGGGATTCATAAGGGGTTACAATGAGCAGTTCTTC. This chain links TRBV29-1 with TRBJ2-1, with a possible D match to TRBD1 (5 bases). The length of the CDR3 is 17 residues. The V end lost 0 bases, the J end lost 4 bases, and 19 bases lay between the germline ends. Germline-derived CDR1 and CDR2 are SQVTM and ANQGSEA.

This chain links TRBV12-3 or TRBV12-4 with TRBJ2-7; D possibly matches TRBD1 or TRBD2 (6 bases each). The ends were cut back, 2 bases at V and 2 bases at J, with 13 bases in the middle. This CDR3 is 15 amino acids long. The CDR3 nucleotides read TGTGCCAGCAGTTTAAGTCCGGGGGCCCCCTACGAGCAGTACTTC. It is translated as CASSLSPGAPYEQYF.

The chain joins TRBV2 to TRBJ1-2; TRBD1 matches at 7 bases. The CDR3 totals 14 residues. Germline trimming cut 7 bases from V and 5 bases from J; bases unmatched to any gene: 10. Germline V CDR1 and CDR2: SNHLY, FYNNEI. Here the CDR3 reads CASKRPGTAYGYTF. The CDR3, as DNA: TGTGCCAGCAAAAGACCCGGGACAGCGTATGGCTACACCTTC.

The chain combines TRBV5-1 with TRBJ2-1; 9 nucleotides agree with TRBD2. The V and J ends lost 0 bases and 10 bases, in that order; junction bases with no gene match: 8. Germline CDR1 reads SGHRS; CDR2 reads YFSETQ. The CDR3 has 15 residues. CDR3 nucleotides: TGCGCCAGCAGCTTGGGACTAGCGGTCACCGGGGAGCAGTTCTTC. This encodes CASSLGLAVTGEQFF.

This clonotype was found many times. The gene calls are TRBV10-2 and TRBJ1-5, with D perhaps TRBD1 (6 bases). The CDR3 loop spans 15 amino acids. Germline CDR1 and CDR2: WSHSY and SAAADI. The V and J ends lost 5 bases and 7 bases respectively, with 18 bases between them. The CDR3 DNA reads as TGCGCCAGCAGTTTAGCCAGGGGTGAAGGCCAGCCCCAGCATTTT. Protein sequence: CASSLARGEGQPQHF.

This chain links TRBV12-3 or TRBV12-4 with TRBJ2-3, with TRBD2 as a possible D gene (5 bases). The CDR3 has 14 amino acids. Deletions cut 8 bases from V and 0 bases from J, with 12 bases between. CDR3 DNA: TGTGCCAGCGGAGCGTGGGAGAGCACAGATACGCAGTATTTT. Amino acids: CASGAWESTDTQYF.

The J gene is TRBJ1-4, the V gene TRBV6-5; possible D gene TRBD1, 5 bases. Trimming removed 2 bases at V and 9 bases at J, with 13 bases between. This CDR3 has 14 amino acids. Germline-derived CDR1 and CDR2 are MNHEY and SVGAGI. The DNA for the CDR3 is TGTGCCAGCAGTTACCGCGGGCAGGGACAAAAACTGTTTTTT. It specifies CASSYRGQGQKLFF.

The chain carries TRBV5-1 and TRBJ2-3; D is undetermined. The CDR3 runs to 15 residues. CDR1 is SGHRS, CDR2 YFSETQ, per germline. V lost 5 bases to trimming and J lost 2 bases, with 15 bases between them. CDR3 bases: TGCGCCAGCAGGCCAGCCCTATTAGACACAGATACGCAGTATTTT. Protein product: CASRPALLDTDTQYF.

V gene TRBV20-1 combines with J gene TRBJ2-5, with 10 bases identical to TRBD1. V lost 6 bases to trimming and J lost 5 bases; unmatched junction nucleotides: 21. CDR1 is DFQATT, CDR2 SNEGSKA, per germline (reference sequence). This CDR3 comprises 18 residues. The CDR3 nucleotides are TGCAGTGCCACATTTTACCGGGACAGGGGAAAAAAAGTGGAGACCCAGTACTTC. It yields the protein CSATFYRDRGKKVETQYF.